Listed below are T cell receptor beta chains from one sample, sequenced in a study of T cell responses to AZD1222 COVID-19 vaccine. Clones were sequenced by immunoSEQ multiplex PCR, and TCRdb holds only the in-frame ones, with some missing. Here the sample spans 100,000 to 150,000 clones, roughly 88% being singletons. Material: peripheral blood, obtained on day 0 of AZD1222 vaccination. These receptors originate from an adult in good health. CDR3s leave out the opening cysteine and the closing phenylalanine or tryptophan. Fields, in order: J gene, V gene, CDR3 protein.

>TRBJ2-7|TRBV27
ASSLGLAGVGEQY
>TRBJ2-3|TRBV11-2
ASSLIAGVNADTQY
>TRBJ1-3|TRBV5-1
ASSDAGLHSGNTIY
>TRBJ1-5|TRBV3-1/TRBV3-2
ASSPSQASNQPQH
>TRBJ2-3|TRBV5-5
ASSFAGTGGPDTQY
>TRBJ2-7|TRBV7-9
ASSLGVQQGTYEQY
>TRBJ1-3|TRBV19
ASTDSPRTFFSGNTIY
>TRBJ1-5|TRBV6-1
ASSENTEGNQPQH
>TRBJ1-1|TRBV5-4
ASSPGVGVGMKNTEAF
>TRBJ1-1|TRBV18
ASSPGPLFASAF
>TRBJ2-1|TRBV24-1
ATSDNSWNEQF
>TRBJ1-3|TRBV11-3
ASNLRSQGENTIY
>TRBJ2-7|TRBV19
ASSSPYTGSSYEQY
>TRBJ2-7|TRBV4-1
ASSPVVTTAIYEQY
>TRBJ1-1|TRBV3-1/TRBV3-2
ASSQYTGGGNTEAF
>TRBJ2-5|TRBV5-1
ASSLAGSYQETQY
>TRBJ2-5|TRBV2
ASQSKTVGETQY
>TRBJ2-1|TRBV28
ASRSGHNEQF
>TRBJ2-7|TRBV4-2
ASSQDNPGQGSPYEQY
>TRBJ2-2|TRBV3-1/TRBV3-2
ASSQDLRGGPANTGELF
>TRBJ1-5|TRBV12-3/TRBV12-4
ASSLGRYQPQH
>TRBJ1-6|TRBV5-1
ASSLESFSPLH
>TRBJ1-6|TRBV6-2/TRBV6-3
ASSRRVSPLH
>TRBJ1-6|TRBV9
ASSPQGEGSPLH
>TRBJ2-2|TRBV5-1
ASSRLAGGPNTGELF
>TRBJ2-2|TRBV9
ASSVGTGGASGELF
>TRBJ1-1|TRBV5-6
ASSPLSGVTRSTEAF
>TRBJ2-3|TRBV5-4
ASSLSRGGRGFQDTQY
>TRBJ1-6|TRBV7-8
ASSPGDPAAPLH
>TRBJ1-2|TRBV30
AQSPGGSNYGYT
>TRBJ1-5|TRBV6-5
ASSSNQPQH
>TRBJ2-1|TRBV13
ASRAGTSESDEQF
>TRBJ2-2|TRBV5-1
ASSLESGNTGELF
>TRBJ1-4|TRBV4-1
ASSQEGRGVEKLF
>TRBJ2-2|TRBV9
ASSVEAWNTGELF
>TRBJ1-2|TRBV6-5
ASTRAGNALGYT
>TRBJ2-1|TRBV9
ASSARFSGAEQF
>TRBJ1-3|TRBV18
ATQETRWGTIY
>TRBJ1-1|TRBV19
ASSHIEGASNTEAF
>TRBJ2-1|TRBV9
ASSRAGGPNEQF
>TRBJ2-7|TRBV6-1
ASSEALSPYEQY
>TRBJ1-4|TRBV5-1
ASSLQGTVTNEKLF
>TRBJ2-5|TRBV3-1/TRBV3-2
ASSPSTQETQY
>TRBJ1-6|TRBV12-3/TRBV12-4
ASRRDSHSPLH
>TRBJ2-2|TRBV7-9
ASSLGAGITGELF
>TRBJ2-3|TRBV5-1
ASMGTSGDTDTQY
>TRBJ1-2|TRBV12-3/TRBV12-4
ASSLVSNYGYT
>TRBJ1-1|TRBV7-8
ASSPIGGAYTEAF
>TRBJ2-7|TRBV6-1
ASSELGLAFEQY
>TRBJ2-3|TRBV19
ASSSYETQY
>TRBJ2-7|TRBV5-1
ASSLTPASYEQY
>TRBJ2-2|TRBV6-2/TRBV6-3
ASSSDAGELF
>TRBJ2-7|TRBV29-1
SVSEGGYEQY
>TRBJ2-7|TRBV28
ASRAGGPWEQY
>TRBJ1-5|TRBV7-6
ASSPINQPQH